A selection of T cell receptor beta chains follows, all from one sample in a study of T cell repertoires in cytomegalovirus infection. From the reads, TCRdb called clonotypes with MiXCR, one entry per CDR3 protein. The sample gives about 68,000 distinct CDR3 sequences, 20% to 25% of which show up once; approximately 79% is in the top ten. No antigens are known for them. Sequencing was performed on PBMCs, sequenced either directly or after in vitro stimulation (not recorded which). These receptor sequences come from a human donor in good health (CMV status not recorded). Some clones in this sample may be carry-over from other donors' samples. Each CDR3 is given with its conserved first and last residue. D genes are given only for firm matches. Clone size is given for some rows only: seen once, a few or many times, or a class if the clone is expanded.

>TRBV20-1|-|-|TRBJ2-1
TGCAGTGCTAGGGCCCCGGGCAGCTCCTACAATGAGCAGTTCTTC
CSARAPGSSYNEQFF
>TRBV29-1|TRBD1|-|TRBJ1-5
TGCAGCGTGACTACAGGGGCGCCTGCGCCCCAGCATTTT
CSVTTGAPAPQHF
>TRBV5-1|-|few|TRBJ2-3
TGCGCCAGCACCGAGCGTCCAGGGACCCTGGCCAGCACAGATACGCAGTATTTT
CASTERPGTLASTDTQYF
>TRBV6-2/TRBV6-3|-|few|TRBJ2-1
TGTGCCAGCAGTTACGGTGGGGTCTCCTACAATGAGCAGTTCTTC
CASSYGGVSYNEQFF
>TRBV6-1|-|few|TRBJ1-3
TGTGCCAGCAGTACGGACAACCCACGGATCGGAAACACCATATATTTT
CASSTDNPRIGNTIYF
>TRBV7-2|-|many|TRBJ1-1
TGTGCCAGCAGCTTTATGGGGCTGGCAGGAACTGAAGCTTTCTTT
CASSFMGLAGTEAFF
>TRBV5-4|-|once|TRBJ1-6
TGTGCCAGCAGCTTGGCTTCGGGTATAGTTCGTTCACCCCTCCACTTT
CASSLASGIVRSPLHF
>TRBV28|TRBD1|once|TRBJ1-2
TGTGCCAGCAGGACGCACCCCGGGACAGGTTACTCTGGCTACACCTTC
CASRTHPGTGYSGYTF
>TRBV6-6|TRBD1|-|TRBJ2-7
TGTGCCAGCAGTTACTCTCTCGGGCAGGGGGCGTCCTACGAGCAGTACTTC
CASSYSLGQGASYEQYF
>TRBV7-9|TRBD2|-|TRBJ2-5
TGTGCCAGCAGCTTAAGGCTAGCGGGAGTTGGGGAGACCCAGTACTTC
CASSLRLAGVGETQYF
>TRBV15|-|few|TRBJ2-3
TGTGCCACCAGCAGAGTTCCAGCGAGTAGCACAGATACGCAGTATTTT
CATSRVPASSTDTQYF
>TRBV27|-|-|TRBJ2-7
TGTGCCAGCAGTTCGTATTACGAGCAGTACTTC
CASSSYYEQYF
>TRBV6-2/TRBV6-3|-|-|TRBJ1-1
TGTGCCAGCGGGCTCCAGGGGCGGGCTGAAGCTTTCTTT
CASGLQGRAEAFF
>TRBV12-3/TRBV12-4|-|-|TRBJ2-2
TGTGCCAGCAGATCCCATCTACGTTTCACCGGGGAGCTGTTTTTT
CASRSHLRFTGELFF
>TRBV10-3|TRBD2|few|TRBJ2-3
TGTGCCACCCGGAGGTCTAGCGGGAACGCAGATACGCAGTATTTT
CATRRSSGNADTQYF
>TRBV6-5|-|few|TRBJ1-1
TGTGCCAGCAGTTATCTGGGGAGAAACACTGAAGCTTTCTTT
CASSYLGRNTEAFF
>TRBV18|TRBD1|few|TRBJ2-3
TGTGCCAGCTCACCCAGAGGACAGGGCTTTGGGACAGATACGCAGTATTTT
CASSPRGQGFGTDTQYF
>TRBV12-3/TRBV12-4|TRBD2|-|TRBJ2-1
TGTGCCAGCACCCGGGGACTAGCGGCCTACAATGAGCAGTTCTTC
CASTRGLAAYNEQFF
>TRBV5-1|-|few|TRBJ2-1
TGCGCCAGCAGCTGGAGGAGTAGCGCCCAACAGCAGTTCTTC
CASSWRSSAQQQFF
>TRBV6-6|-|-|TRBJ1-1
TGTGCCAGCAGTTACTCGAGTCCGGTTATGAACACTGAAGCTTTCTTT
CASSYSSPVMNTEAFF
>TRBV19|-|many|TRBJ1-1
TGTGCCAGTAGTACCATCTGGACGGAGATGAACACTGAAGCTTTCTTT
CASSTIWTEMNTEAFF
>TRBV7-3|TRBD2|-|TRBJ2-3
TGTGCCAGCAGCCGGGACTACTCAGATACGCAGTATTTT
CASSRDYSDTQYF
>TRBV12-3/TRBV12-4|-|many|TRBJ1-2
TGTGCCAGCAGCCCCCATAACGCAGACAACTATGGCTACACCTTC
CASSPHNADNYGYTF
>TRBV7-6|TRBD1|-|TRBJ2-1
TGTGCCAGCAGCTTAGCAGGGGGCGGTGGTAACAATGAGCAGTTCTTC
CASSLAGGGGNNEQFF
>TRBV7-2|-|many|TRBJ2-3
TGTGCCAGCGCTCCGACTAGCACAGATACGCAGTATTTT
CASAPTSTDTQYF
>TRBV4-3|TRBD1|many|TRBJ1-2
TGCGCCAGCAGCCAGGCAGGGACAGCTAACTATGGCTACACCTTC
CASSQAGTANYGYTF
>TRBV11-2|TRBD1|-|TRBJ1-1
TGTGCCAGCAGCGTGGGACAGAACCTTGAAGCTTTCTTT
CASSVGQNLEAFF
>TRBV7-2|TRBD2|many|TRBJ2-1
TGTGCCAGCAGCGCATCTAGCGGGATCTCCTACAATGAGCAGTTCTTC
CASSASSGISYNEQFF
>TRBV9|-|-|TRBJ2-3
TGTGCCAGCAGCGTGGGGATTAGCACAGATACGCAGTATTTT
CASSVGISTDTQYF
>TRBV19|-|few|TRBJ1-5
TGTGCCAGTACCAAAAGCAATCAGCCCCAGCATTTT
CASTKSNQPQHF
>TRBV24-1|-|-|TRBJ2-1
TGTGCCACCAGTGATCACATACCCGGAGACAATGAGCAGTTCTTC
CATSDHIPGDNEQFF
>TRBV7-2|-|few|TRBJ1-5
TGTGCCAGCAGCAATATTATAGGGCCCCAGCATTTT
CASSNIIGPQHF
>TRBV5-1|-|-|TRBJ2-4
TGCGCCAGCAGGAATCTACGGGAATCAGGTTTACCTTTAGCCAAAAACATTCAGTACTTC
CASRNLRESGLPLAKNIQYF